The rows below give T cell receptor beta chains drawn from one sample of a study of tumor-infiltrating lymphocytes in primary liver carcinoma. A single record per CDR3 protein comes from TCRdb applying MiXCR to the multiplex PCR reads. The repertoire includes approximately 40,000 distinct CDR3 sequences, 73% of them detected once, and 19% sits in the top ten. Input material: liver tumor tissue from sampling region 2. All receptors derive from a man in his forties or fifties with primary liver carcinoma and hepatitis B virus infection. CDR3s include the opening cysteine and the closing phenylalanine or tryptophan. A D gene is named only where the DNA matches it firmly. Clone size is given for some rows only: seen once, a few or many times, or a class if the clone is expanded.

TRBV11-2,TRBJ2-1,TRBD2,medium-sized,CASSPTITSGKYNEQFF,TGTGCCAGCAGCCCTACCATAACTAGCGGGAAATACAATGAGCAGTTCTTC
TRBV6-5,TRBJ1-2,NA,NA,CGNTDGRGYTF,TGTGGCAACACCGATGGGAGAGGCTACACCTTC
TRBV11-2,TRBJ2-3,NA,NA,CTSSLLDGKSTQYF,TGTACCAGCAGCTTACTTGATGGAAAGAGCACGCAGTATTTT
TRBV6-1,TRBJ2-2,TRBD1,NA,CASIGRVNTGELLF,TGTGCCAGCATAGGACGGGTGAACACAGGGGAGCTGCTTTTT
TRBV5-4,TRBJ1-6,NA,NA,CASSTSAGSRASPLHF,TGCGCCAGCAGCACCTCAGCGGGGTCGAGGGCTTCACCCCTCCACTTT
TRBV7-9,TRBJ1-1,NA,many,CASSALDGLNTEAFF,TGTGCCAGCAGCGCACTGGACGGATTGAACACTGAAGCTTTCTTT
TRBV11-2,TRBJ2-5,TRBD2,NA,CASSLRLAGGSSETQYF,TGTGCTAGCAGCTTAAGACTAGCGGGTGGTTCGAGCGAGACCCAGTACTTC
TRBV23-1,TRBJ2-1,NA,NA,CASNQSGGPYNEQFF,TGCGCCAGCAATCAATCGGGCGGGCCTTACAATGAGCAGTTCTTC
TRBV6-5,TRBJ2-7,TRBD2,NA,CASSSGLVYEHYF,TGTGCCAGCAGTTCCGGACTAGTGTACGAGCACTACTTC
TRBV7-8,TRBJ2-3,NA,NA,CANSLWVGSGMALRINTQYF,TGTGCCAACAGCTTATGGGTTGGATCCGGGATGGCCCTAAGGATAAATACGCAGTATTTT
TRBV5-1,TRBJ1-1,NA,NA,CASSLGQVMNTEAIF,TGCGCCAGCAGCTTGGGACAGGTTATGAACACTGAAGCTATCTTT
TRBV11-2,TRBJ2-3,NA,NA,CAITIRRLKEITDTQYF,TGTGCCATCACCATCCGGAGGCTAAAGGAGATCACAGATACGCAGTATTTT
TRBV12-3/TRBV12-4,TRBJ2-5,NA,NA,CASSLLQEAQHF,TGTGCCAGCAGTTTACTACAAGAGGCCCAGCACTTC
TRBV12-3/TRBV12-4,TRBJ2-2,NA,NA,CASSFPFVWQGSNIGELFF,TGTGCCAGCAGTTTCCCATTCGTGTGGCAGGGGAGTAACATCGGAGAGCTGTTTTTT
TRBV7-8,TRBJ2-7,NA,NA,CAVSAGGDEQYF,TGTGCCGTCAGCGCCGGGGGTGACGAGCAGTACTTC
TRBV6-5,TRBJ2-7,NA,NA,CASKSSTYEQYF,TGTGCCAGCAAGTCATCGACCTACGAGCAATACTTC
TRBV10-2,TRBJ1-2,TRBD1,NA,CANNLGQGASYTF,TGCGCCAACAATCTGGGACAGGGTGCGAGCTACACCTTC
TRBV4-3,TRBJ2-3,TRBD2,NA,CASSQDLPSGTGGRADMRYF,TGTGCCAGCAGCCAAGATCTTCCCTCCGGGACTGGCGGGAGAGCAGATATGCGGTATTTT
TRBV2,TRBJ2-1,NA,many,CASPGGGSYNEQFF,TGTGCTTCACCGGGGGGCGGGTCCTACAATGAGCAGTTCTTC
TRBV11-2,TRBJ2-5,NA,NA,CTSSLTPHDGETQYF,TGTACAAGCAGCTTAACTCCCCATGACGGGGAGACCCAGTACTTC
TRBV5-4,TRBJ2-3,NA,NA,CASSLIGSGVSTDTQYF,TGTGCCAGCAGCTTGATAGGGAGCGGTGTAAGCACAGATACGCAGTATTTT
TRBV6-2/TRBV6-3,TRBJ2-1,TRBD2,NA,CASSYRTSGEEQLF,TGTGCCAGCAGTTACCGGACTAGCGGGGAGGAGCAGCTCTTC
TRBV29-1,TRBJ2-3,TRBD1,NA,CSVGVKGAMQYF,TGTAGCGTTGGTGTCAAGGGGGCTATGCAGTATTTT
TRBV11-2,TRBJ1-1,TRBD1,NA,CTGSLSRLGQGGTEAFF,TGTACCGGCAGCTTAAGTCGATTAGGACAGGGGGGCACTGAAGCTTTCTTT
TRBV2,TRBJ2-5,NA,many,CAGSSARGGTKTQYF,TGTGCCGGATCTTCAGCAAGGGGTGGTACGAAGACCCAGTACTTC
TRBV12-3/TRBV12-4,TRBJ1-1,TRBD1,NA,CVSSPGQGSTEAFF,TGTGTCAGCAGTCCAGGACAGGGGAGCACTGAAGCTTTCTTT
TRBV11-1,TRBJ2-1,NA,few,CASSLNANGQLF,TGTGCCAGCAGCTTAAATGCCAATGGGCAATTGTTC
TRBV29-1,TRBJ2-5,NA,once,CSVEDVGQGGTQFF,TGCAGCGTTGAAGATGTCGGACAAGGAGGGACCCAATTCTTC
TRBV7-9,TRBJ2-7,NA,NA,CVSSLVDYEQYF,TGTGTCAGCAGCCTCGTTGACTACGAGCAGTACTTC
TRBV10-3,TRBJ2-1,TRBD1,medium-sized,CAIRTGTGAYNEQFF,TGTGCCATCAGAACCGGGACAGGGGCGTACAATGAGCAGTTCTTC
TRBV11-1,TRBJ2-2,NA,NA,CASNHTGPFSGELFF,TGTGCCAGCAACCATACAGGACCTTTCTCCGGAGAGCTGTTTTTT
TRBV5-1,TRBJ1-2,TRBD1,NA,CASRPWTGGDGYTF,TGCGCCAGCCGCCCTTGGACAGGGGGAGATGGGTACACCTTC
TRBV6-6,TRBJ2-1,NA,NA,CASSSRTTFLGQFF,TGCGCCAGCAGTTCCCGGACTACCTTCCTCGGGCAGTTCTTC
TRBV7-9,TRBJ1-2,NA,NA,CTSSLDRPYNGYTF,TGTACCAGCAGCTTAGACAGACCCTACAATGGCTACACCTTC
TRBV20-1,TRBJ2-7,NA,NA,CSVQRRDNTYEQYF,TGCAGTGTCCAACGCCGGGACAATACCTACGAGCAGTACTTC
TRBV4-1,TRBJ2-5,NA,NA,CANSHAEQIQETQYF,TGCGCCAACAGCCACGCGGAACAGATCCAAGAGACCCAGTACTTC
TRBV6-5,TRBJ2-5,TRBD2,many,CASSYSTGREETQYF,TGTGCCAGCAGTTACTCGACGGGGAGGGAAGAGACCCAGTACTTC
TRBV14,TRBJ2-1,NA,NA,CASNAVGGSYNEQFF,TGTGCCAGCAACGCGGTAGGAGGGAGCTACAATGAGCAGTTCTTC
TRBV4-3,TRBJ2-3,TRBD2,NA,CDSSQDLPSGTSGRADTQYF,TGCGACAGCAGCCAAGATCTTCCCTCCGGGACAAGCGGGAGAGCAGACACGCAGTATTTT
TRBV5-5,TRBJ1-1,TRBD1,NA,CASSLGDRVISAEASF,TGTGCCAGCAGCTTGGGGGACAGGGTTATTTCGGCTGAAGCTTCCTTT
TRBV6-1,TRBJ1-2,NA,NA,CASSAPLNGYTF,TGCGCAAGCAGTGCCCCCCTAAATGGCTACACCTTC
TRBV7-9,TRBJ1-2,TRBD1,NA,CASSSTPQGGHNYGYTF,TGTGCCAGCAGCTCCACACCCCAGGGGGGGCACAACTATGGCTACACCTTC
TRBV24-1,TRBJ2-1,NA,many,CATSDRGNEQFF,TGTGCCACCAGTGATCGGGGGAATGAGCAGTTCTTC
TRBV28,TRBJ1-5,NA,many,CASSVVYSKGYQPQHF,TGTGCCAGCAGTGTCGTGTATAGTAAGGGGTATCAGCCCCAGCATTTT
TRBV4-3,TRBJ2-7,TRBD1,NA,CASGQEAPGTGRYEQYF,TGCGCCAGCGGCCAAGAAGCACCCGGGACAGGGCGGTACGAGCAATACTTC
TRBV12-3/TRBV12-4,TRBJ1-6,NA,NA,CDSSLESSSPLHF,TGTGACAGCAGTTTAGAGAGTTCCTCACCCCTCCACTTT
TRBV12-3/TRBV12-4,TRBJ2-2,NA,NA,CASSLAPAGVNGELFF,TGTGCCAGCAGTTTAGCCCCAGCGGGTGTGAACGGGGAGCTGTTTTTT
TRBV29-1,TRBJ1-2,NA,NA,CSVGAPTGTQVANYDYTF,TGTAGCGTTGGGGCACCAACAGGAACTCAAGTAGCTAACTATGACTACACCTTC
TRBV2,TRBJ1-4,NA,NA,CASSYTEGGLFF,TGTGCCAGCAGCTATACAGAGGGCGGACTGTTTTTT
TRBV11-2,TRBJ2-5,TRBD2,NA,CGSSSGRTSQETQYF,TGTGGCAGCAGCTCGGGACGGACTAGCCAAGAGACCCAGTACTTC
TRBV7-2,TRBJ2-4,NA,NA,CASSLVGRRNIQYF,TGTGCCAGCAGCTTGGTCGGGAGACGGAACATTCAGTACTTC
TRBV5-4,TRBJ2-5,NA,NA,CASSTGQETQYF,TGTGCCAGCAGTACAGGCCAAGAGACCCAGTACTTC
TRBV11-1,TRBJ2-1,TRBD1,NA,CTSSLGQASSYNEQFF,TGTACCAGTAGCTTGGGACAGGCCAGTTCCTACAATGAGCAGTTCTTC
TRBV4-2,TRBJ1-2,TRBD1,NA,CASSPVTGGNYGYTF,TGTGCCAGCAGCCCCGTCACAGGGGGCAACTATGGCTACACCTTC
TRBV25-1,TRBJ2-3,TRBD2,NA,CATNLTHRTSGRGRYAVF,TGTGCCACCAACCTAACTCACAGGACTAGCGGGAGAGGTAGATACGCAGTATTT
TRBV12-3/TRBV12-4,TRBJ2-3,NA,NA,CASSSPTSRRSKDTQYF,TGTGCCAGCAGTTCCCCAACTAGCAGGAGAAGTAAAGATACGCAGTATTTT
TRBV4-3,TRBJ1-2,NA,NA,CASSRSPGGSYGYIF,TGCGCCAGCAGCCGGAGTCCTGGGGGATCCTATGGCTACATCTTC
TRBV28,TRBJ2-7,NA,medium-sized,CASRPLQAEQYF,TGTGCCAGCAGGCCACTACAGGCCGAGCAGTACTTC
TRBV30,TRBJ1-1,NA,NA,CAWRIVGYSEALF,TGTGCCTGGAGAATTGTGGGTTACAGTGAAGCTTTATTT
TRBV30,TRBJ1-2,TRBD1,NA,CAWTGQDNYDYIF,TGTGCCTGGACAGGACAGGACAACTATGACTACATCTTC